The clone carrying this TCR beta chain was counted between two and nine times. Its specificity is unknown. Trimming removed 1 base from V and 6 bases from J, with 7 bases in between. The CDR3 has 13 residues. In germline, CDR1 is SGHVS, CDR2 FQNEAQ. A multiplex PCR was run with 60 Vbeta primers and 13 Jbeta primers. Measured with immunoSEQ multiplex PCR; TCRdb has only the in-frame clones, and not every one. This sample has roughly 100,000 clones, with roughly 70% found just once. The entry originates in a study of cytomegalovirus exposure and HLA in healthy donors. Regarding the study as a whole: Previously analyzed data showed that most TCR beta V segments were productive at a frequency of about 90% or about 30%. Among immune exposure information, only CMV serostatus was available.

Unrecorded immune exposures were likely, despite nominal health at sampling. The specimen sequenced was PBMCs. The chain is built from TRBV7-8 and TRBJ1-5; no definite D call. The TCR sequence derives from a woman in her 50s in good health and CMV-seronegative. The CDR3 here is CASSLVSFQPQHF. In DNA, the CDR3 is TGTGCCAGCAGCTTAGTATCTTTTCAGCCCCAGCATTTT. Together with reference TRBV7-8 and TRBJ1-5, the CDR3 gives the full variable domain: GAGVSQSPRYKVAKRGQDVALRCDPISGHVSLFWYQQALGQGPEFLTYFQNEAQLDKSGLPSDRFFAERPEGSVSTLKIQRTQQEDSAVYLCASSLVSFQPQHFGDGTRLSIL.